This T cell receptor (beta chain) was profiled in a study of tissue T cells after allogeneic stem cell transplantation. V dropped 1 base and J dropped 6; count of bases not matched to a gene: 4. This CDR3 has 14 amino acids. Germline V CDR1 and CDR2: NNHNN, SYGAGS (reference sequence). TCRdb keeps only in-frame clones here, not all; method: immunoSEQ multiplex PCR. This table holds some 48,000 clones, 73% found once. Study results and caveats: The study did not identify alloreactive or antigen-specific tissue TCRs, and some clones might be persisting host cells.

Turning to this clone: Its matching antigen is unknown. Mouse gene names apply. The missing CDR3 end, 1 residue past where the read stops, is filled in from the germline J gene.

Sequenced material: sorted cells pooled from one or two spleens. The TCR sequence derives from a pool of C57BL/6 mice in good health. This chain links TRBV13-2 with TRBJ2-5; 8 nucleotides align to TRBD2. Partial CDR3 DNA: TGTGCCAGCGGTGATCGGGGGGGCCGGGACACCCAGTAC. Translated: CASGDRGGRDTQY. The complete CDR3 reads CASGDRGGRDTQYF.